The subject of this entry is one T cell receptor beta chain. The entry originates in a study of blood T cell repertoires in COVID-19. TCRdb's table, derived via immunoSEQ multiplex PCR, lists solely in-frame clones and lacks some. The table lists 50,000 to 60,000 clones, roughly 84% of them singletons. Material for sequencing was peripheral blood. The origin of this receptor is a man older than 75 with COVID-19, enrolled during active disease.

The CDR3 DNA reads TGTGCCAGCGGCACCGTAGCGGGGGGGACAGATACGCAGTATTTT. This sequence encodes CASGTVAGGTDTQYF. The V gene is TRBV27, the J gene TRBJ2-3, with TRBD2 identical over 11 bases. V gave up 8 bases and J gave up 3 bases; unmatched junction bases: 7. This CDR3 has 15 residues. The germline V gene has CDR1 MNHEY and CDR2 SMNVEV (reference sequence).